The 23 T cell receptor beta chains reported below all come from one sample, sequenced in a study of cytomegalovirus exposure and HLA in healthy donors. The primer mix had 60 Vbeta and 13 Jbeta primers. The method was immunoSEQ multiplex PCR; TCRdb's version includes in-frame clones alone and lacks a portion of them. Among some 130,000 clones, over 70% were seen once, and the ten largest hold around 2%. Sequenced input: PBMCs. The receptors stem from a man aged 25-45 years in good health and CMV-seronegative.

Only one count was recorded for this clone. The rearrangement joins TRBV2 to TRBJ1-1, with D unclear. V lost 7 bases and J 4 bases, leaving 13 bases between the germline ends. The CDR3 is 13 amino acids. In germline, CDR1 is SNHLY, CDR2 FYNNEI. The CDR3 loop is CASKAVRGTEAFF. The CDR3 bases are TGTGCCAGCAAGGCGGTAAGAGGCACTGAAGCTTTCTTT.

The chain links TRBV4-1 to TRBJ2-5; the match to TRBD2 covers 9 bases. The CDR3 spans 21 residues. Germline trimming cut 3 bases from V and 2 bases from J; bases unmatched to any gene: 22. Germline values: CDR1 MGHRA, CDR2 YSYEKL. CDR3 nucleotide sequence: TGCGCCAGCAGCCACGTCCCCCTTGGTGGCGGGAGGGCCTCTGGGCAAGAGACCCAGTACTTC. Its translation is CASSHVPLGGGRASGQETQYF.

The chain carries TRBV5-1 and TRBJ2-5; 7 bases are a match to TRBD2. CDR1 is SGHRS and CDR2 is YFSETQ in the germline V gene. Unmatched junction bases numbered 4, after V lost 0 bases and J lost 2 bases. The CDR3 totals 15 residues. The CDR3 sequence is CASSLVWREQETQYF. As DNA, the CDR3 is TGCGCCAGCAGCTTGGTTTGGCGGGAGCAAGAGACCCAGTACTTC. Full variable domain (rest looked up from reference TRBV5-1 and TRBJ2-5): KAGVTQTPRYLIKTRGQQVTLSCSPISGHRSVSWYQQTPGQGLQFLFEYFSETQRNKGNFPGRFSGRQFSNSRSEMNVSTLELGDSALYLCASSLVWREQETQYFGPGTRLLVL.

The rearrangement links TRBV30 to TRBJ1-5; D remains ambiguous. The CDR3 sequence is 12 residues long. CDR1 and CDR2 (germline): GTSNPN, SVGIG (reference sequence). The germline V and J ends were trimmed by 0 bases and 7 bases, with 7 bases remaining between them. The CDR3 protein is CAWSVLGQPQHF. CDR3 coding DNA: TGTGCCTGGAGTGTACTCGGGCAGCCCCAGCATTTT.

The chain is built from TRBV10-1 and TRBJ1-1; a weak D match, TRBD1 (5 bases). Germline lookup yields CDR1 WNHNN and CDR2 SYGVQD (reference sequence). The CDR3 is 12 amino acids. The ends were cut back, 5 bases at V and 3 bases at J, with 7 bases in the middle. As DNA, the CDR3 is TGCGCCAGCAGTCCGGGGGACACTGAAGCTTTCTTT. Its translation: CASSPGDTEAFF.

The CDR3 loop reads CASSLRSPYNEQFF. CDR3 sequence (DNA): TGTGCCAGCAGTTTGAGGAGCCCCTACAATGAGCAGTTCTTC. This chain uses TRBV28 with TRBJ2-1; D not resolved. V dropped 3 bases and J dropped 2 bases, with 8 bases sitting between them. The germline gives CDR1 MDHEN, CDR2 SYDVKM. This CDR3 has 14 residues.

V gene TRBV2 combines with J gene TRBJ2-3, with 8 bases lining up with TRBD2. The CDR3 spans 15 residues. J lost 9 bases, V lost 6 bases, and 14 bases had no gene match. Germline lookup yields CDR1 SNHLY and CDR2 FYNNEI. This chain's CDR3 is CASRVAGSRGGTQYF. CDR3 in DNA: TGTGCCAGCAGGGTAGCGGGATCGCGAGGAGGGACGCAGTATTTT. The full variable domain, in which reference TRBV2 and TRBJ2-3 provide the parts outside the CDR3, is EPEVTQTPSHQVTQMGQEVILRCVPISNHLYFYWYRQILGQKVEFLVSFYNNEISEKSEIFDDQFSVERPDGSNFTLKIRSTKLEDSAMYFCASRVAGSRGGTQYFGPGTRLTVL.

V usage is TRBV10-3 and J usage is TRBJ1-1, with D possibly being TRBD1 (5 bases). Trimming stripped 3 bases from V and 4 bases from J, with 12 bases between. The CDR3 sequence is 14 residues long. Germline lookup yields CDR1 ENHRY and CDR2 SYGVKD. As DNA, the CDR3 is TGTGCCATCAGTGATCCCACAGGATCCACTGAAGCTTTCTTT. This gives the protein CAISDPTGSTEAFF.

For this clone: Its ends do not fully match the called genes, so a read error is possible. The rearrangement joins TRBV5-1 to TRBJ2-7; no reliable D call. The CDR3 is 13 amino acids. CDR1 and CDR2 (germline): SGHRS, YFSETQ. CDR3 sequence: CTSSAQALYEQYF. CDR3 nucleotide sequence: TGCACCAGCTCGGCCCAGGCCCTATACGAGCAGTACTTC.

The chain employs TRBV11-2 and TRBJ2-5, with D possibly matching TRBD2 (6 bases). Germline V lookup: CDR1 SGHAT, CDR2 FQNNGV. The CDR3 runs 13 residues. Trimming took off 6 bases at V and 3 bases at J, with 11 bases between the two ends. The chain's CDR3 is CASSGRGKETQYF. DNA of the CDR3: TGTGCCAGCAGTGGGCGGGGTAAAGAGACCCAGTACTTC.

This clone is a singleton in its sample. The rearrangement links TRBV11-2 to TRBJ2-1, with 10 bases aligning to TRBD2. J lost 4 bases, V lost 6 bases, and 9 bases had no gene match. CDR1 is SGHAT, CDR2 FQNNGV, per germline. The CDR3 has 16 amino acids. The CDR3 is CASSYLRTSGYNEQFF. CDR3 DNA sequence: TGTGCCAGCAGTTACCTCCGGACTAGCGGATACAATGAGCAGTTCTTC.

V usage is TRBV5-1 and J usage is TRBJ2-7, with D possibly being TRBD1 (5 bases). CDR1 is SGHRS, CDR2 YFSETQ, per germline. The CDR3 has 16 amino acids. V lost 4 bases and J lost 6, with 23 bases in between. Written as DNA, the CDR3 is TGCGCCAGCAGCCCCGCCTTTGACAGTCTGCTCTTCGAGCAGTACTTC. Translating gives CASSPAFDSLLFEQYF.

The chain is built from TRBV10-1 and TRBJ1-1; 7 nucleotides match TRBD1. V lost 0 bases and J lost 4; bases outside the gene matches: 2. Germline CDR1 and CDR2: WNHNN and SYGVQD (reference sequence). This CDR3 has 14 residues. The CDR3 nucleotides are TGCGCCAGCAGTGAGTCAAGGGGGCCCACTGAAGCTTTCTTT. Encoded protein: CASSESRGPTEAFF.

As regards this clone: This same CDR3 is encoded by further DNA sequences in the sample. The rearrangement uses TRBV30 and TRBJ2-1, with a possible D match to TRBD2 (5 bases). This CDR3 region has 12 residues. Per germline, CDR1 GTSNPN and CDR2 SVGIG (reference sequence). V dropped 1 base and J dropped 4 bases, with 5 bases sitting between them. Here the CDR3 DNA reads TGTGCCTGGAGTGGCGGGTACAATGAGCAGTTCTTC. This translates into CAWSGGYNEQFF.

The CDR3 sequence is CASNPGQGLAWGQPQHF. Here the CDR3 DNA reads TGTGCCAGCAACCCGGGTCAGGGCCTCGCCTGGGGTCAGCCCCAGCATTTT. This chain uses TRBV2 with TRBJ1-5; the D gene is possibly TRBD1 (5 bases). V gave up 7 bases and J gave up 6 bases, with 25 bases separating them. Looked up from germline, CDR1 is SNHLY and CDR2 is FYNNEI. CDR3 length equals 17 residues.

The chain joins TRBV18 to TRBJ2-1; D might be TRBD2 (5 bases). This CDR3 has 13 residues. V gave up 3 bases and J gave up 7 bases, with 10 bases separating them. Germline loops: CDR1 KGHSH, CDR2 LQKENI. In DNA form, the CDR3 reads TGTGCCAGCTCACCGGCGGGTGCAAATGAGCAGTTCTTC. Translating gives CASSPAGANEQFF.

In this sample, this clone turned up once. The chain employs TRBV5-1 and TRBJ2-1; the match to TRBD2 covers 7 bases. Trimming at V came to 0 bases and at J to 9 bases, leaving 9 bases not matched to a gene. The length of the CDR3 is 15 residues. Per germline, CDR1 SGHRS and CDR2 YFSETQ. CDR3 region: CASSLAAGVEGEQFF. The CDR3 nucleotides are TGCGCCAGCAGCTTGGCGGCGGGAGTTGAGGGTGAGCAGTTCTTC.

On this clone: One end of the junction fails to match germline, which may point to a read error. The rearrangement joins TRBV29-1 to TRBJ1-2; 8 bases map to TRBD1. The CDR3 covers 11 residues. The V gene's germline CDR1 is SQVTM and CDR2 ANQGSEA. The CDR3 loop is CSIDRGYGYTF. CDR3 sequence (DNA): TGCAGCATTGACAGGGGTTATGGCTACACCTTC.

The J gene is TRBJ2-7, the V gene TRBV7-9; D might be TRBD2 (5 bases). The CDR3 is 12 amino acids. Germline V gene lookup returns CDR1 SEHNR and CDR2 FQNEAQ (reference sequence). V lost 4 bases, J lost 6 bases, and 10 bases lay in between. CDR3 bases: TGTGCCAGCAGCTCAGGACTGCGCGAGCAGTACTTC. Protein: CASSSGLREQYF.

The CDR3 nucleotides are TGTGCCAGCAGCGGCGACAGGGGGCAGATCGAGCAGTACTTC. Its translation: CASSGDRGQIEQYF. The chain is built from TRBV6-5 and TRBJ2-7, with 10 bases matching TRBD1. CDR1 and CDR2 from the germline V gene are MNHEY and SVGAGI. The J segment lost 6 bases and the V segment lost 6 bases, leaving 8 bases of the junction unmatched. There are 14 residues in the CDR3.

This chain uses TRBV2 with TRBJ2-1; D is possibly TRBD2 (5 bases). The ends were cut back, 4 bases at V and 15 bases at J, with 16 bases in the middle. The germline CDR1 and CDR2 sequences are SNHLY and FYNNEI. The CDR3 spans 12 residues. CDR3 nucleotides: TGTGCCAGCAGTGGGCAATTTCGGGAACCGTTCTTC. It translates to CASSGQFREPFF.

The chain is built from TRBV5-4 and TRBJ1-2, with 8 nucleotides matching TRBD1. The CDR3 runs 13 residues. Looked up from germline, CDR1 is SGHNT and CDR2 is YYREEE (reference sequence). Trimming took 4 bases from V and 4 from J; bases not matched to a gene: 3. CDR3 residues: CASSRTGSYGYTF. The CDR3 nucleotides are TGTGCCAGCAGCCGGACAGGGTCCTATGGCTACACCTTC.

V and J are TRBV28 and TRBJ1-4; D is ambiguous. CDR1 and CDR2 (germline): MDHEN, SYDVKM. The CDR3 runs to 13 residues. V shed 2 bases and J shed 8 bases, with 9 bases lying between them. The CDR3 here is CASSLVIREKLFF. The CDR3 DNA sequence: TGTGCCAGCAGTTTAGTCATCAGGGAAAAACTGTTTTTT. The variable domain in full, completed from reference TRBV28 and TRBJ1-4, reads DVKVTQSSRYLVKRTGEKVFLECVQDMDHENMFWYRQDPGLGLRLIYFSYDVKMKEKGDIPEGYSVSREKKERFSLILESASTNQTSMYLCASSLVIREKLFFGSGTQLSVL.